The rows below give T cell receptor beta chains drawn from one sample of a study of blood T cells in healthy people across ages. TCRdb re-analysed the 5' RACE reads in MiXCR, keeping a single row per CDR3 protein. The data show 2 million or so distinct CDR3 sequences, 49% seen once. The material sequenced was blood. These receptors were obtained from a woman aged 40 to 50 in good health. The CDR3 runs from the conserved cysteine through the conserved F or W. A D gene is named only where the DNA matches it firmly. Size is stated for part of the rows, as once, few or many counts, or as a class when the clone is expanded.

v_call: TRBV29-1; j_call: TRBJ1-4; d_call: TRBD1; clone_size: few; cdr3_nt: TGCAGCGTTGAGGACAGGAATAATGAAAAACTGTTTTTT; cdr3_aa: CSVEDRNNEKLFF
v_call: TRBV7-8; j_call: TRBJ2-1; d_call: -; clone_size: few; cdr3_nt: TGTGCCAGCAGTTTAGTGGGGACCCACAATGAGCAGTTCTTC; cdr3_aa: CASSLVGTHNEQFF
v_call: TRBV24-1; j_call: TRBJ2-5; d_call: TRBD2; clone_size: -; cdr3_nt: TGTGCCACCAGTGATAGTAAACTAGCGGGGAGACAAGAGACCCAGTACTTC; cdr3_aa: CATSDSKLAGRQETQYF
v_call: TRBV5-6; j_call: TRBJ2-7; d_call: -; clone_size: -; cdr3_nt: TGTGCCAGCAGCCAAATACACGCAGGGTTAGATCCCTATGAGCAGTACTTC; cdr3_aa: CASSQIHAGLDPYEQYF
v_call: TRBV11-1; j_call: TRBJ2-5; d_call: -; clone_size: few; cdr3_nt: TGTGCCAGCAGCCACTCGGAGGGGAGGCAAGAGACCCAGTACTTC; cdr3_aa: CASSHSEGRQETQYF
v_call: TRBV6-5; j_call: TRBJ1-2; d_call: TRBD1; clone_size: few; cdr3_nt: TGTGCCAGCAGCCAGGGGGCACGGTATGGCTACACCTTC; cdr3_aa: CASSQGARYGYTF
v_call: TRBV9; j_call: TRBJ1-2; d_call: -; clone_size: once; cdr3_nt: TGTGCCAGCAGCGGAAACCTGGGGACCCCAAGCTATGGCTACACCTTC; cdr3_aa: CASSGNLGTPSYGYTF
v_call: TRBV7-9; j_call: TRBJ2-1; d_call: -; clone_size: -; cdr3_nt: TGTGCCAGCACCTCCACGGAGACCGACAATGAGCAGTTCTTC; cdr3_aa: CASTSTETDNEQFF
v_call: TRBV29-1; j_call: TRBJ2-1; d_call: -; clone_size: -; cdr3_nt: TGCAGCGTTGGTTGGGGTACGAGTGAGCAGTTCTTC; cdr3_aa: CSVGWGTSEQFF
v_call: TRBV7-8; j_call: TRBJ2-5; d_call: TRBD2; clone_size: -; cdr3_nt: TGTGCCAGCAGCAACCGGCCGGGGGGAATAATGGAGACCCAGTACTTC; cdr3_aa: CASSNRPGGIMETQYF
v_call: TRBV12-3/TRBV12-4; j_call: TRBJ1-6; d_call: -; clone_size: few; cdr3_nt: TGTGCCAGCAGTTTAGCCTCTTATTCACCCCTCCACTTT; cdr3_aa: CASSLASYSPLHF
v_call: TRBV6-2/TRBV6-3; j_call: TRBJ2-3; d_call: TRBD1; clone_size: once; cdr3_nt: TGTGCCAGCAAGGGACAGGCAGCTAGCACAGATACGCAGTATTTT; cdr3_aa: CASKGQAASTDTQYF
v_call: TRBV9; j_call: TRBJ2-1; d_call: -; clone_size: -; cdr3_nt: TGTGCCAGCATTCCTGGAACTGCCCTGGGCAATGAGCAGTTCTTC; cdr3_aa: CASIPGTALGNEQFF
v_call: TRBV14; j_call: TRBJ2-6; d_call: -; clone_size: -; cdr3_nt: TGTGCCAGCAGCCGTGGTATTTTATCTGGGGCCAACGTCCTGACTTTC; cdr3_aa: CASSRGILSGANVLTF
v_call: TRBV5-6; j_call: TRBJ1-6; d_call: -; clone_size: -; cdr3_nt: TGTGCCAGCAGGTACGGGCCTACTTCACCCCTCCACTTT; cdr3_aa: CASRYGPTSPLHF
v_call: TRBV7-8; j_call: TRBJ2-1; d_call: -; clone_size: few; cdr3_nt: TGTGCCAGCAGCTTCCAGACCGGGGACACTTACAATGAGCAGTTCTTC; cdr3_aa: CASSFQTGDTYNEQFF
v_call: TRBV28; j_call: TRBJ1-6; d_call: -; clone_size: once; cdr3_nt: TGTGCCAGCAGTTTTGAGCCCTCCTATAATTCACCCCTCCACTTT; cdr3_aa: CASSFEPSYNSPLHF
v_call: TRBV6-1; j_call: TRBJ2-5; d_call: TRBD1; clone_size: -; cdr3_nt: TGTGCCAGCAGTCCGGGAAGGACAGGGGGTTTTCAAGAGACCCAGTACTTC; cdr3_aa: CASSPGRTGGFQETQYF
v_call: TRBV5-1; j_call: TRBJ2-7; d_call: -; clone_size: -; cdr3_nt: TGCGCCAGCAGCTTGGGGGTGGACAGATACGAGCGGTACTTC; cdr3_aa: CASSLGVDRYERYF